A single sample gave rise to the 28 T cell receptor beta chains below, sequenced in a study of T cell responses to AZD1222 COVID-19 vaccine (dated by TCRdb to the early 2020s). What this sample's time point label stands for: baseline before first vaccination. Library preparation employed the immunoSEQ multiplex PCR assay. Entries here come from immuneACCESS through TCRdb and include only in-frame sequences with V and J called. Some clones fail to appear in such tables; in the studies checked, an unresolved V gene covers under half of the shortfall, and the cause of the remainder is unknown. For this sample there are over 130,000 clones; approximately 86% appear just once. The leading ten clones occupy around 3.3% of the sample. Sequenced material: peripheral blood, taken on day 0 of AZD1222 vaccination. These receptors all come from an adult in good health.

J is TRBJ1-2 and V is TRBV14; D is undetermined. The CDR3 has 15 amino acids. Per germline, CDR1 SGHDN and CDR2 FVKESK. Trimming shortened V by 2 bases and J by 4 bases, and 14 bases separated the two germline ends. CDR3 in DNA: TGTGCCAGCAGCCAATTTGCAGGTACCGGCTATGGCTACACCTTC. Protein sequence: CASSQFAGTGYGYTF.

This clone was counted only a few times. The chain recombines TRBV9 with TRBJ2-7; TRBD1 aligns across 11 bases. Per germline, CDR1 SGDLS and CDR2 YYNGEE. The CDR3 consists of 16 residues. The V and J ends lost 4 bases and 0 bases, in that order; junction bases with no gene match: 6. The CDR3 DNA sequence: TGTGCCAGCAGCCCACGGGGACAGGGGGTCTCCTACGAGCAGTACTTC. This translates into CASSPRGQGVSYEQYF.

The rearrangement links TRBV9 to TRBJ2-7; D is possibly TRBD2 (6 bases). The V gene lost 6 bases and the J gene lost 8 bases, with 21 bases spanning the gap. Germline-derived CDR1 and CDR2 are SGDLS and YYNGEE. This CDR3 has 14 residues. The DNA for the CDR3 is TGTGCCAGCAACCCTTCTGGAGGGGAAATCCAGCAGTACTTC. Protein: CASNPSGGEIQQYF.

The rearrangement joins TRBV6-5 to TRBJ2-7; no clear D. Germline-derived CDR1 and CDR2 are MNHEY and SVGAGI. Trimming pared 0 bases from V and 5 bases from J, leaving 8 bases between. This CDR3 is 13 amino acids long. CDR3 loop: CASSYSRSDEQYF. In DNA form, the CDR3 reads TGTGCCAGCAGTTACTCGAGATCAGACGAGCAGTACTTC.

This rearrangement joins TRBV4-3 to TRBJ1-5; possible D gene TRBD1, 6 bases. CDR3 size: 13 residues. Germline assignment: CDR1 LGHNA and CDR2 YSLEER. V gave up 0 bases and J gave up 6 bases, with 6 bases separating them. The CDR3 region is CASSQDRGQPQHF. CDR3 nucleotides: TGCGCCAGCAGCCAAGACAGGGGTCAGCCCCAGCATTTT.

The rearrangement links TRBV18 to TRBJ1-1, with D possibly TRBD1 on 6 matching bases. The V end lost 3 bases, the J end lost 2 bases, and 19 bases lay between the germline ends. CDR3 length: 17 amino acids. Per the germline V gene, CDR1 is KGHSH and CDR2 is LQKENI. The CDR3 sequence: CASSPSMAGTTNTEAFF. For the CDR3, the DNA is TGTGCCAGCTCACCGTCGATGGCTGGGACAACTAACACTGAAGCTTTCTTT.

The J gene is TRBJ2-1, the V gene TRBV11-3, with 8 bases fitting TRBD2. The CDR3 covers 16 residues. CDR1 is SGHNT, CDR2 YENEEA, per germline. The V segment lost 5 bases and the J segment 3 bases; nucleotides outside the gene matches: 9. As DNA, the CDR3 is TGTGCCAGCAGCACTTACGGGAGGGCGGGCTACAATGAGCAGTTCTTC. This encodes CASSTYGRAGYNEQFF.

This rearrangement joins TRBV28 to TRBJ1-6; 9 nucleotides agree with TRBD1. V shed 7 bases and J 7 bases; nucleotides not matched to a gene: 5. The CDR3 has 14 amino acids. CDR1 is MDHEN, CDR2 SYDVKM, per germline. The DNA for the CDR3 is TGTGCCAGCACAGGACAGGGGACAAATTCACCCCTCCACTTT. Its translation is CASTGQGTNSPLHF.

This clone was recorded once. The same CDR3 arises from other DNA sequences in this sample as well. The CDR3, as DNA: TGTGCCAGCAGCGGAAACACCATATATTTT. Encoded protein: CASSGNTIYF. The rearrangement joins TRBV9 to TRBJ1-3; D remains ambiguous. CDR3 size: 10 residues. Germline V CDR1 and CDR2: SGDLS, YYNGEE. Trimming shortened V by 3 bases and J by 5 bases, and 0 bases separated the two germline ends.

The V call is TRBV4-3, the J call TRBJ2-1, with D possibly TRBD2 on 6 matching bases. The V and J ends lost 1 base and 9 bases respectively, with 16 bases between them. The CDR3 runs 15 residues. Germline V gene lookup returns CDR1 LGHNA and CDR2 YSLEER. CDR3 sequence: CASSQALAPEAEQFF. Here the CDR3 DNA reads TGCGCCAGCAGCCAAGCCCTAGCGCCCGAGGCTGAGCAGTTCTTC.

In this sample, this clone turned up once. V usage is TRBV28 and J usage is TRBJ2-7; maybe TRBD1 (7 bases). This CDR3 region has 15 residues. V lost 3 bases, J lost 3 bases, and 15 bases lay in between. Germline lookup yields CDR1 MDHEN and CDR2 SYDVKM. CDR3 in amino acids: CASSFMAGGRYEQYF. In nucleotides, the CDR3 is TGTGCCAGCAGTTTTATGGCAGGGGGGCGCTACGAGCAGTACTTC.

The J gene is TRBJ1-1, the V gene TRBV7-8, with 10 bases identical to TRBD1. This CDR3 has 15 amino acids. Unmatched junction bases numbered 2, after V lost 0 bases and J lost 4 bases. Germline CDR1 and CDR2: SGHVS and FQNEAQ. CDR3 DNA sequence: TGTGCCAGCAGCTTAGCAAGGACAGGGGGCACTGAAGCTTTCTTT. Residues: CASSLARTGGTEAFF. Full variable domain (missing parts from reference TRBV7-8 and TRBJ1-1): GAGVSQSPRYKVAKRGQDVALRCDPISGHVSLFWYQQALGQGPEFLTYFQNEAQLDKSGLPSDRFFAERPEGSVSTLKIQRTQQEDSAVYLCASSLARTGGTEAFFGQGTRLTVV.

This chain links TRBV10-3 with TRBJ2-1; 12 bases agree with TRBD2. The CDR3 has 14 residues. Germline CDR1 reads ENHRY; CDR2 reads SYGVKD. J gave up 9 bases and V 4 bases, and 4 bases lay outside the gene matches. The CDR3 DNA reads as TGTGCCATCAGTGTTCTAGCGGGAGGGGCTGAGCAGTTCTTC. Its translation is CAISVLAGGAEQFF.

The V and J genes are TRBV5-6 and TRBJ2-5; unclear D gene. V shed 4 bases and J shed 5 bases, with 18 bases lying between them. The CDR3 sequence is 15 residues long. Germline lookup yields CDR1 SGHDT and CDR2 YYEEEE. Written as DNA, the CDR3 is TGTGCCAGCAGCCGCATCCCAATGGCTGATGAGACCCAGTACTTC. This encodes CASSRIPMADETQYF.

The V and J genes are TRBV5-4 and TRBJ2-1, with TRBD1 identical over 8 bases. The V gene's germline CDR1 is SGHNT and CDR2 YYREEE (reference sequence). This CDR3 contains 14 residues. Trimming removed 4 bases from V and 5 bases from J; junction bases left unmatched: 5. The CDR3 loop is CASSTQTGDNEQFF. CDR3 in DNA: TGTGCCAGCAGCACCCAGACAGGGGACAATGAGCAGTTCTTC.

The CDR3 reads CAWSVYGRTGSNYGYTF. CDR3 in DNA: TGTGCCTGGAGTGTATATGGGCGGACAGGGAGTAACTATGGCTACACCTTC. This sequence joins TRBV30 and TRBJ1-2; 8 bases align to TRBD1. This CDR3 contains 17 residues. Per the germline V gene, CDR1 is GTSNPN and CDR2 is SVGIG (reference sequence). The junction had 10 bases not matched to a gene; V was cut back by 0 bases and J by 1 base.

The CDR3 sequence: CASSPLRSSTDTQYF. The CDR3 DNA is TGTGCCAGTAGTCCTCTCCGGTCTAGCACAGATACGCAGTATTTT. J is TRBJ2-3 and V is TRBV19; D is ambiguous. The CDR3 covers 15 residues. Trimming stripped 5 bases from V and 0 bases from J, with 12 bases between. CDR1 and CDR2 (germline): LNHDA, SQIVND (reference sequence).

The chain joins TRBV6-2 or TRBV6-3 to TRBJ2-7; D tentatively fits TRBD1 or TRBD2 (5 bases each). V dropped 5 bases and J dropped 5 bases, with 13 bases sitting between them. Germline CDR1 is MNHEY and CDR2 is SVGEGT. The CDR3 has 13 residues. The CDR3 here is CASSDWGTDEQYF. CDR3 bases: TGTGCCAGCAGTGATTGGGGGACCGACGAGCAGTACTTC.

V is TRBV24-1 and J is TRBJ2-1; no clear D. CDR3 length: 13 amino acids. Deletions cut 1 base from V and 10 bases from J, with 10 bases between. The V gene's germline CDR1 is KGHDR and CDR2 SFDVKD. CDR3 in DNA: TGTGCCACCAGTGATTTTTTTGGGGTAGAGCAGTTCTTC. Translated: CATSDFFGVEQFF.

The rearrangement joins TRBV24-1 to TRBJ1-3; maybe TRBD1 (5 bases). The germline CDR1 and CDR2 sequences are KGHDR and SFDVKD. The CDR3 totals 18 residues. V was trimmed by 4 bases and J by 0 bases, leaving 18 bases between them. The CDR3 bases are TGTGCCACCAGTGACCGCGAACTGGACAAAGACTCTGGAAACACCATATATTTT. This translates into CATSDRELDKDSGNTIYF.

The chain carries TRBV9 and TRBJ1-1, with D possibly matching TRBD1 (6 bases). From germline, CDR1 is SGDLS and CDR2 YYNGEE. V lost 4 bases and J 5 bases, leaving 18 bases between the germline ends. The CDR3 runs to 15 residues. As DNA, the CDR3 is TGTGCCAGCAGCCCCAACCAACAGGGTTATACTGAAGCTTTCTTT. It is translated as CASSPNQQGYTEAFF. Full variable domain (rest looked up from reference TRBV9 and TRBJ1-1): DSGVTQTPKHLITATGQRVTLRCSPRSGDLSVYWYQQSLDQGLQFLIQYYNGEERAKGNILERFSAQQFPDLHSELNLSSLELGDSALYFCASSPNQQGYTEAFFGQGTRLTVV.

This chain connects TRBV2 to TRBJ1-2; D might be TRBD1 (6 bases). V gave up 6 bases and J gave up 4 bases, with 15 bases separating them. Germline V gene sequence: CDR1 SNHLY, CDR2 FYNNEI. The CDR3 consists of 14 residues. The CDR3 protein is CASRVNQGIYGYTF. The CDR3, as DNA: TGTGCCAGCAGGGTAAATCAGGGGATCTATGGCTACACCTTC.

The chain combines TRBV5-4 with TRBJ1-5; 7 nucleotides match TRBD1. Germline CDR1 is SGHNT and CDR2 is YYREEE (reference sequence). The CDR3 loop spans 14 amino acids. J lost 5 bases, V lost 4 bases, and 6 bases had no gene match. CDR3: CASSLQGKDQPQHF. The CDR3, as DNA: TGTGCCAGCAGCCTACAGGGGAAAGATCAGCCCCAGCATTTT.

The CDR3 DNA reads as TGTGCCAGCAGGCCGGGACAGTACCAAGAGACCCAGTACTTC. Translation gives CASRPGQYQETQYF. The rearrangement links TRBV2 to TRBJ2-5, with 7 bases identical to TRBD1. CDR3 length: 14 amino acids. V lost 6 bases and J lost 0; bases outside the gene matches: 4. CDR1 and CDR2 from the germline V gene are SNHLY and FYNNEI.

This clone was counted many times. The chain employs TRBV19 and TRBJ1-5, with TRBD1 as a possible D gene (6 bases). Germline V gives CDR1 LNHDA, CDR2 SQIVND (reference sequence). The V gene lost 6 bases and the J gene lost 5 bases, with 17 bases spanning the gap. The CDR3 sequence is 15 residues long. CDR3 in DNA: TGTGCCAGTAGACCTCATACAGGGACTGATCAGCCCCAGCATTTT. Translating gives CASRPHTGTDQPQHF.

The chain employs TRBV15 and TRBJ2-7; D is possibly TRBD1 (5 bases). The CDR3 runs to 15 residues. V dropped 1 base and J dropped 3 bases, with 13 bases sitting between them. In germline, CDR1 is LNHNV, CDR2 YYDKDF (reference sequence). Written as DNA, the CDR3 is TGTGCCACCAGCAGAGTAGGGCAGGGCCGCTACGAGCAGTACTTC. Protein product: CATSRVGQGRYEQYF.

This chain uses TRBV6-6 with TRBJ1-2; a weak D match, TRBD1 (6 bases). There are 13 residues in the CDR3. The germline V gene encodes CDR1 MNHNY and CDR2 SVGAGI (reference sequence). Deletions cut 1 base from V and 5 bases from J, with 8 bases between. The CDR3 bases are TGTGCCAGCAGTTACTTACAGGGATATGGCTACACCTTC. It codes for CASSYLQGYGYTF.

There are a few counts of this clone. The V call is TRBV5-1, the J call TRBJ2-7; weak D call: TRBD2 (6 bases). Germline values: CDR1 SGHRS, CDR2 YFSETQ. V was shortened by 4 bases and J by 2 bases, with 16 bases between the two germline ends. This CDR3 contains 15 residues. The CDR3 DNA follows: TGCGCCAGCAGCCCGGCGGTAGCGGTAACCTACGAGCAGTACTTC. Translated: CASSPAVAVTYEQYF.